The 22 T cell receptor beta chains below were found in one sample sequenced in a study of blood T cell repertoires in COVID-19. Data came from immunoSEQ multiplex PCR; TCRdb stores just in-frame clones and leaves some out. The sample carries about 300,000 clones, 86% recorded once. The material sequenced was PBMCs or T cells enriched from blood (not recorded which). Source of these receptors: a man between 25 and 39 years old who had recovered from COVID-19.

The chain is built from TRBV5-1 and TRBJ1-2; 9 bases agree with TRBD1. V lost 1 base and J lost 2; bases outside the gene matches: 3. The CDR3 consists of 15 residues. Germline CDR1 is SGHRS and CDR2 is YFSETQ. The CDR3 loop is CASSLRGQGNYGYTF. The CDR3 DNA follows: TGCGCCAGCAGCTTGAGGGGACAGGGAAACTATGGCTACACCTTC.

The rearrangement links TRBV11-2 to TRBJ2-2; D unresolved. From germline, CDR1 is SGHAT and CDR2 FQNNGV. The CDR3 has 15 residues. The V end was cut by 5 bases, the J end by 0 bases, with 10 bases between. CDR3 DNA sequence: TGTGCCAGCAGCCGCTCCAGTACGAACACCGGGGAGCTGTTTTTT. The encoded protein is CASSRSSTNTGELFF.

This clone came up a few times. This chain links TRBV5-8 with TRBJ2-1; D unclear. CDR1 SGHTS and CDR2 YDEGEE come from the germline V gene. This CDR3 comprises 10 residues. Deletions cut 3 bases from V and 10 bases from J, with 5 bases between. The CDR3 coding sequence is TGTGCCAGCAGCTCTAGGGAGCAGTTCTTC. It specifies CASSSREQFF. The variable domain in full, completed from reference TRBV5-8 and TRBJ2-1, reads EAGVTQSPTHLIKTRGQQATLRCSPISGHTSVYWYQQALGLGLQFLLWYDEGEERNRGNFPPRFSGRQFPNYSSELNVNALELEDSALYLCASSSREQFFGPGTRLTVL.

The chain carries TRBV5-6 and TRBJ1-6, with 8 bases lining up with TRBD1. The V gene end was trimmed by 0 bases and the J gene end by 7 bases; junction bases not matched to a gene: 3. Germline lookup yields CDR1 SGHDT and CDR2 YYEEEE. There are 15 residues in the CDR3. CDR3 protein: CASSLGTGTNSPLHF. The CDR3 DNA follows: TGTGCCAGCAGCTTGGGGACAGGGACGAATTCACCCCTCCACTTT.

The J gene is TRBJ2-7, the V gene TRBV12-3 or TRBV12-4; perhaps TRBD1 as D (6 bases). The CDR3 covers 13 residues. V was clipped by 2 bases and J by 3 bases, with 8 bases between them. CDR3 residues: CASSLWDNYEQYF. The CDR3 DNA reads TGTGCCAGCAGTTTATGGGACAACTACGAGCAGTACTTC.

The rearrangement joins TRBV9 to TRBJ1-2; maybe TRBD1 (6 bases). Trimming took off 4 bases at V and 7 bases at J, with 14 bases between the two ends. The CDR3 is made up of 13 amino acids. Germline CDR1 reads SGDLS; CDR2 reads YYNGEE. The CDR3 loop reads CASSLTGRGGYTF. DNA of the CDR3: TGTGCCAGCAGCTTAACAGGGAGAGGTGGCTACACCTTC.

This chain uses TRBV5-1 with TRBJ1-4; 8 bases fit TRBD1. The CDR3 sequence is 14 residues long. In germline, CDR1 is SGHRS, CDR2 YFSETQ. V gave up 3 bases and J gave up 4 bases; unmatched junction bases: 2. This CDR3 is CASSSTGVNEKLFF. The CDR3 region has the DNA TGCGCCAGCAGCTCGACAGGGGTTAATGAAAAACTGTTTTTT.

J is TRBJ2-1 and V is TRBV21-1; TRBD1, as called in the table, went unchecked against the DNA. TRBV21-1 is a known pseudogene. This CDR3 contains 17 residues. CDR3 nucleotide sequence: TGTGCCAGCAGCAGTAAACAGGGGGCCTCTACTCACAATGAGCAGTTCTTC. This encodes CASSSKQGASTHNEQFF.

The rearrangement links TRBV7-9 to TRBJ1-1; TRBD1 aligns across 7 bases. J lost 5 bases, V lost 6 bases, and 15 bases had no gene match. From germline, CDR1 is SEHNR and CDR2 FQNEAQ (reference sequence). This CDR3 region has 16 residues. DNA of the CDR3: TGTGCCAGCAGTAACCGGGACAGACTAGGAACGACTGAAGCTTTCTTT. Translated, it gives CASSNRDRLGTTEAFF.

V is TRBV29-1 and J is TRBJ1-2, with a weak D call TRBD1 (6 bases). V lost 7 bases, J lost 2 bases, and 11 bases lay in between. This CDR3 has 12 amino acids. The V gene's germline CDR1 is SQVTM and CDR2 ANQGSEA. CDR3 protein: CSAQGSNYGYTF. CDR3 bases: TGCAGCGCCCAGGGGTCCAACTATGGCTACACCTTC.

CDR3 sequence reads: CSVDVGTSGLYEQYF. The CDR3, as DNA: TGCAGCGTTGACGTGGGGACTAGCGGGTTATACGAGCAGTACTTC. The genes are TRBV29-1 and TRBJ2-7; the match to TRBD2 covers 12 bases. The CDR3 is made up of 15 amino acids. Unmatched junction bases numbered 7, after V lost 3 bases and J lost 4 bases. Germline CDR1 reads SQVTM; CDR2 reads ANQGSEA.

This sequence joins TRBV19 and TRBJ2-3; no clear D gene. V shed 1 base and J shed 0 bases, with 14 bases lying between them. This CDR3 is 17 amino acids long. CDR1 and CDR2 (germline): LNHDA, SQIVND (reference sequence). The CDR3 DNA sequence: TGTGCCAGTAGTATAGGTGGCAGCGCCTCTAGCACAGATACGCAGTATTTT. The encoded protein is CASSIGGSASSTDTQYF.

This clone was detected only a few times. This CDR3 reads CASSPGTGPNEKLFF. The CDR3 nucleotides read TGTGCCAGCTCACCAGGGACAGGGCCGAATGAAAAACTGTTTTTT. The rearrangement links TRBV18 to TRBJ1-4; 9 bases are a match to TRBD1. V gave up 2 bases and J gave up 5 bases; unmatched junction bases: 3. Germline V gene sequence: CDR1 KGHSH, CDR2 LQKENI. The CDR3 has 15 amino acids.

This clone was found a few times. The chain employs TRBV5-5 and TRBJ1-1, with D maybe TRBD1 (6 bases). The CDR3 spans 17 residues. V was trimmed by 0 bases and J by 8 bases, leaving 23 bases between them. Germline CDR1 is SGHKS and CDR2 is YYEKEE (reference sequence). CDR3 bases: TGTGCCAGCAGCTTGGCCCCTGGAGCAGGGGCGAGAGCGGAAGCTTTCTTT. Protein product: CASSLAPGAGARAEAFF.

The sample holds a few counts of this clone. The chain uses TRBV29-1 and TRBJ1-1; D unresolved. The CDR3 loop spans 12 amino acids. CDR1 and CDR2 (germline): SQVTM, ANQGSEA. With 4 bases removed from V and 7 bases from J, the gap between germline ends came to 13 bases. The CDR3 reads CSVAHERVEAFF. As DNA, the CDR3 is TGCAGCGTTGCCCACGAAAGAGTTGAAGCTTTCTTT.

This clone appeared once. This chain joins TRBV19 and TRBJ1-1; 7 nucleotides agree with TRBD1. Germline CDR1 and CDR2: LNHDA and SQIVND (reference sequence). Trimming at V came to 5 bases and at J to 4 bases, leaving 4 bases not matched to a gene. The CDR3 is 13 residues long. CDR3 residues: CASSPGTVTEAFF. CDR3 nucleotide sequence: TGTGCCAGTAGTCCCGGGACAGTCACTGAAGCTTTCTTT. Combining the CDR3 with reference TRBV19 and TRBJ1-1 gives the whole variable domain DGGITQSPKYLFRKEGQNVTLSCEQNLNHDAMYWYRQDPGQGLRLIYYSQIVNDFQKGDIAEGYSVSREKKESFPLTVTSAQKNPTAFYLCASSPGTVTEAFFGQGTRLTVV.

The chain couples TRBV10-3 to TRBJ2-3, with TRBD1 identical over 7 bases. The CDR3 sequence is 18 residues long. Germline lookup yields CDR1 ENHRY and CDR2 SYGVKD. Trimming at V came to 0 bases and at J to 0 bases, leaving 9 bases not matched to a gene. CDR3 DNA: TGTGCCATCAGTGAGTCGGGTTGGACAGGTACGAGCACAGATACGCAGTATTTT. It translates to CAISESGWTGTSTDTQYF.

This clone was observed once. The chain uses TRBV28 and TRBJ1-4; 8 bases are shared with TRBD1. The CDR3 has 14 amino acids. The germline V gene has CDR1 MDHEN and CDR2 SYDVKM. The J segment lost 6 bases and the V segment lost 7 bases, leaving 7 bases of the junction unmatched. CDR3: CASTNRGVDEKLFF. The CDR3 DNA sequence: TGTGCCAGCACAAACAGGGGGGTTGATGAAAAACTGTTTTTT.

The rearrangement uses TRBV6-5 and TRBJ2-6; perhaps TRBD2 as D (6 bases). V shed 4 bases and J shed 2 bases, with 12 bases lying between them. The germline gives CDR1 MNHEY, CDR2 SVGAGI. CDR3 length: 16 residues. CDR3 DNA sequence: TGTGCCAGCAGTTTAGTGGGGGGAACTGGGGCCAACGTCCTGACTTTC. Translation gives CASSLVGGTGANVLTF.

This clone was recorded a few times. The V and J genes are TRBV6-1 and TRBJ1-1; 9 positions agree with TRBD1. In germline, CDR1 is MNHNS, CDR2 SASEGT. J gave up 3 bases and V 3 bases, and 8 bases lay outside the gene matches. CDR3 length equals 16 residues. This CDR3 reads CASSDWDRVWDTEAFF. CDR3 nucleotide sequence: TGTGCCAGCAGTGATTGGGACAGGGTATGGGACACTGAAGCTTTCTTT.

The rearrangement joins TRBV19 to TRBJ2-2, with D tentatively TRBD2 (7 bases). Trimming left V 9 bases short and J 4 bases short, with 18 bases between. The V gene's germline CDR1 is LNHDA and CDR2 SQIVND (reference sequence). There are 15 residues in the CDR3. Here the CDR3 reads CASRPGGLFTGELFF. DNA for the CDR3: TGTGCCAGCCGACCGGGGGGCTTGTTCACCGGGGAGCTGTTTTTT.

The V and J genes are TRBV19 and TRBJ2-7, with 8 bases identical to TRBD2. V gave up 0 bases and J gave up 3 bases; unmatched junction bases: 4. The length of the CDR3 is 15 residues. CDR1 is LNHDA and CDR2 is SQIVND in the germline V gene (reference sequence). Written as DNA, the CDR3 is TGTGCCAGTAGTATAGACGGCGGGAGGAACTACGAGCAGTACTTC. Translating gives CASSIDGGRNYEQYF.